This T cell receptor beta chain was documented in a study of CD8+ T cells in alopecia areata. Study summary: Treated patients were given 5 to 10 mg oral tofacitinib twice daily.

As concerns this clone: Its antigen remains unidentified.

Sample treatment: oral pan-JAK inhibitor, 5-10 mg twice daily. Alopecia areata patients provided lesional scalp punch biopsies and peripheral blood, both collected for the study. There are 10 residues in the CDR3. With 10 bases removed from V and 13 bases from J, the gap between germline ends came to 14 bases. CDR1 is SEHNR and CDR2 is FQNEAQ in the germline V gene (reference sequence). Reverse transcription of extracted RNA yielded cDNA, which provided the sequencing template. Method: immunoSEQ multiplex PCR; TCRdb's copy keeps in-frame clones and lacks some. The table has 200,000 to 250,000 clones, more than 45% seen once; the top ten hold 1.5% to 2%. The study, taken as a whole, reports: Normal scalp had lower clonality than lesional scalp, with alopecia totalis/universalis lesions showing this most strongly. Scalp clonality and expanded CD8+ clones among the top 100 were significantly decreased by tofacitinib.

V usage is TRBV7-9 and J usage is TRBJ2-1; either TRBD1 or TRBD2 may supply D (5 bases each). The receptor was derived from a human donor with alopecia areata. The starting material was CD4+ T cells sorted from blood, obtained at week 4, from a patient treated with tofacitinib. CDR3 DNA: TGTGCCACCCGGGACGGCGAACAGTTCTTC. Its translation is CATRDGEQFF. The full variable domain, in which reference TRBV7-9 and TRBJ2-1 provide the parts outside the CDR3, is DTGVSQNPRHKITKRGQNVTFRCDPISEHNRLYWYRQTLGQGPEFLTYFQNEAQLEKSRLLSDRFSAERPKGSFSTLEIQRTEQGDSAMYLCATRDGEQFFGPGTRLTVL.